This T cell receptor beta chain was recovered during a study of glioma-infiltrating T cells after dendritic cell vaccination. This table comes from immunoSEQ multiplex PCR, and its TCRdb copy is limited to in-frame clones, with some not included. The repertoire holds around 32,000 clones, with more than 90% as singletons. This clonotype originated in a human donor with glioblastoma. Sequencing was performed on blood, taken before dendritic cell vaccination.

CDR3 nucleotides: TGCGCCAGCAGGCCCGGGACAGGGAACTATGGCTACACCTTC. Translation gives CASRPGTGNYGYTF. The chain couples TRBV10-1 to TRBJ1-2, with 9 positions matching TRBD1. Germline V lookup: CDR1 WNHNN, CDR2 SYGVQD (reference sequence). This CDR3 contains 14 residues. The junction had 4 bases not matched to a gene; V was cut back by 6 bases and J by 2 bases.